Below are 20 T cell receptor beta chains sequenced from a single sample in a study of blood T cell repertoires in COVID-19. Clones were read by immunoSEQ multiplex PCR, and TCRdb kept only the in-frame ones, dropping some. The table records about 43,000 clones, 82% of them present only once. Sequenced input: peripheral blood. These receptors all come from a woman aged 55-69 years with acute or convalescent COVID-19.

The chain uses TRBV7-9 and TRBJ1-4; D is perhaps TRBD1 (6 bases). The CDR3 spans 17 residues. V lost 5 bases and J lost 0, with 16 bases in between. CDR1 and CDR2 from the germline V gene are SEHNR and FQNEAQ (reference sequence). The DNA of the CDR3 is TGTGCCAGCAGCGACAACGGACAGTGGGCAACTAATGAAAAACTGTTTTTT. It specifies CASSDNGQWATNEKLFF.

The V and J genes are TRBV18 and TRBJ1-1; TRBD1 agrees at 8 bases. The CDR3 covers 12 residues. CDR1 and CDR2 (germline): KGHSH, LQKENI. With V trimmed by 0 bases and J by 11 bases, 2 bases remained unmatched. CDR3 DNA sequence: TGTGCCAGCTCACCACCTACAGGGGGTGCTTTCTTT. Its translation: CASSPPTGGAFF.

Within the sample, this clone is medium-sized (0.01 to 0.1%). The genes are TRBV6-5 and TRBJ2-2; 7 bases fit TRBD2. This CDR3 spans 15 amino acids. Germline values: CDR1 MNHEY, CDR2 SVGAGI. Trimming removed 6 bases from V and 5 bases from J; junction bases left unmatched: 9. The CDR3 DNA is TGTGCCAGCAGATTCAGCGGGGTGAAAACCGGGGAGCTGTTTTTT. Translating it yields CASRFSGVKTGELFF.

The rearrangement links TRBV5-1 to TRBJ1-4, with D maybe TRBD1 (6 bases). Looked up from germline, CDR1 is SGHRS and CDR2 is YFSETQ. V was cut by 4 bases and J by 0 bases, with 13 bases left in between. The CDR3 runs 16 residues. The CDR3 loop reads CASSANGQTTNEKLFF. The CDR3 DNA reads TGCGCCAGCAGCGCCAACGGACAGACAACTAATGAAAAACTGTTTTTT.

The genes are TRBV6-4 and TRBJ2-3; 9 bases map to TRBD2. The CDR3 is 18 residues long. Germline V CDR1 and CDR2: MRHNA, SNTAGT. V trimming: 2 bases; J trimming: 4 bases; junction bases outside the gene matches: 13. The CDR3 is CASSDLPWGGGASDTQYF. CDR3 bases: TGTGCCAGCAGTGACCTCCCCTGGGGCGGGGGGGCCTCAGATACGCAGTATTTT.

This chain uses TRBV24-1 with TRBJ2-1; 14 bases fit TRBD2. The germline V gene encodes CDR1 KGHDR and CDR2 SFDVKD. Germline trimming cut 4 bases from V and 10 bases from J; bases unmatched to any gene: 5. The CDR3 loop spans 15 amino acids. This CDR3 is CATSDSGLAGVEQFF. CDR3 sequence (DNA): TGTGCCACCAGTGACTCGGGACTAGCGGGGGTGGAGCAGTTCTTC.

V usage is TRBV24-1 and J usage is TRBJ2-2, with 8 bases identical to TRBD2. The CDR3 is made up of 11 amino acids. Per germline, CDR1 KGHDR and CDR2 SFDVKD. V lost 10 bases, J lost 8 bases, and 2 bases stayed unmatched. Here the CDR3 reads CATAGDGELFF. The CDR3 coding sequence is TGTGCCACAGCGGGGGATGGGGAGCTGTTTTTT.

The chain employs TRBV7-9 and TRBJ2-5; perhaps TRBD1 as D (5 bases). From germline, CDR1 is SEHNR and CDR2 FQNEAQ (reference sequence). This CDR3 is 13 amino acids long. Trimming took 5 bases from V and 4 from J, leaving 11 bases between them. The CDR3: CASSGQGLETQYF. In nucleotides, the CDR3 is TGTGCCAGCAGCGGGCAGGGCCTAGAGACCCAGTACTTC.

V usage is TRBV29-1 and J usage is TRBJ1-2; D may be TRBD1 (5 bases). The CDR3 consists of 13 residues. The V end was cut by 7 bases, the J end by 6 bases, with 18 bases between. The germline gives CDR1 SQVTM, CDR2 ANQGSEA. The CDR3 bases are TGCAGCGGCGCGGGGGACGGGTGGGATGGCTACACCTTC. Translation gives CSGAGDGWDGYTF.

The chain joins TRBV30 to TRBJ1-5, with TRBD1 matching 8 bases. The junction had 4 bases not matched to a gene; V was cut back by 4 bases and J by 2 bases. Looked up from germline, CDR1 is GTSNPN and CDR2 is SVGIG (reference sequence). The CDR3 runs 14 residues. For the CDR3, the DNA is TGTGCCTGGACCGGACAGGGCGGCAATCAGCCCCAGCATTTT. This sequence encodes CAWTGQGGNQPQHF.

The rearrangement links TRBV7-9 to TRBJ2-7; D is uncertain. V lost 3 bases and J 5 bases, leaving 14 bases between the germline ends. The CDR3 sequence is 14 residues long. Germline V CDR1 and CDR2: SEHNR, FQNEAQ (reference sequence). The CDR3 DNA follows: TGTGCCAGCAGCTTCGCTTCGAGCGCCAACGAGCAGTACTTC. Translating gives CASSFASSANEQYF. The variable domain in full, with the rest retrieved from reference TRBV7-9 and TRBJ2-7, is DTGVSQNPRHKITKRGQNVTFRCDPISEHNRLYWYRQTLGQGPEFLTYFQNEAQLEKSRLLSDRFSAERPKGSFSTLEIQRTEQGDSAMYLCASSFASSANEQYFGPGTRLTVT.

The V call is TRBV5-1, the J call TRBJ2-3; 13 bases align to TRBD2. J gave up 1 base and V 0 bases, and 2 bases lay outside the gene matches. In germline, CDR1 is SGHRS, CDR2 YFSETQ. The CDR3 totals 17 residues. The CDR3 region is CASSLEGLAGGTDTQYF. The CDR3 DNA sequence: TGCGCCAGCAGCTTGGAAGGACTAGCGGGGGGCACAGATACGCAGTATTTT.

This chain uses TRBV4-2 with TRBJ1-4, with 8 bases fitting TRBD1. The J segment lost 7 bases and the V segment lost 1 base, leaving 17 bases of the junction unmatched. Germline assignment: CDR1 LGHNA and CDR2 YNFKEQ. The CDR3 is 19 residues long. The DNA for the CDR3 is TGTGCCAGCAGCCAAGGAACGGGAACAGGGGGAAATGTGGGTGAAAAACTGTTTTTT. Translation: CASSQGTGTGGNVGEKLFF.

The V and J genes are TRBV7-2 and TRBJ2-1; 10 nucleotides match TRBD1. Germline V gene data show CDR1 as SGHTA and CDR2 as FQGNSA. The CDR3 has 14 residues. The J segment lost 9 bases and the V segment lost 1 base, leaving 3 bases of the junction unmatched. CDR3 in amino acids: CASSLVGTGVEQFF. The CDR3 nucleotides read TGTGCCAGCAGCTTAGTTGGGACAGGGGTTGAGCAGTTCTTC.

The chain couples TRBV6-6 to TRBJ2-1; TRBD2 agrees at 9 bases. V lost 8 bases and J lost 4; bases outside the gene matches: 9. The CDR3 extends over 15 amino acids. In germline, CDR1 is MNHNY, CDR2 SVGAGI (reference sequence). CDR3 sequence (DNA): TGTGCCAGCGGCCTGACTAGCGGAGAATACAATGAGCAGTTCTTC. It codes for CASGLTSGEYNEQFF.

J is TRBJ2-1 and V is TRBV4-3, with 8 nucleotides matching TRBD2. The J segment lost 2 bases and the V segment lost 6 bases, leaving 6 bases of the junction unmatched. This CDR3 region has 15 residues. The germline CDR1 and CDR2 sequences are LGHNA and YSLEER. CDR3 loop: CASSLSGAPYNEQFF. The CDR3 DNA sequence: TGCGCCAGCAGTCTTAGCGGGGCGCCCTACAATGAGCAGTTCTTC.

A note on this clone: Its ends do not fully match the called genes, so a read error is possible. The chain joins TRBV2 to TRBJ1-4, with 10 bases that match TRBD1. Germline-derived CDR1 and CDR2 are SNHLY and FYNNEI. The CDR3 loop spans 13 amino acids. The CDR3 nucleotides read TGTGCCGGCAGTGGACAGGGGGGCGAAAAACTGTTTTTT. Translation gives CAGSGQGGEKLFF. Complete variable domain (other parts from reference TRBV2 and TRBJ1-4): EPEVTQTPSHQVTQMGQEVILRCVPISNHLYFYWYRQILGQKVEFLVSFYNNEISEKSEIFDDQFSVERPDGSNFTLKIRSTKLEDSAMYFCAGSGQGGEKLFFGSGTQLSVL.

The V gene is TRBV5-1, the J gene TRBJ2-3, with D possibly TRBD2 on 6 matching bases. This CDR3 is 15 amino acids long. Looked up from germline, CDR1 is SGHRS and CDR2 is YFSETQ. Trimming removed 2 bases from V and 3 bases from J, with 13 bases in between. The DNA for the CDR3 is TGCGCCAGCAGCTTCGGCGGGGCCGGTACAGATACGCAGTATTTT. Protein: CASSFGGAGTDTQYF.

This clone is a singleton in its sample. V is TRBV19 and J is TRBJ2-7; the match to TRBD2 covers 7 bases. J was trimmed by 2 bases and V by 6 bases; bases with no gene match: 7. The CDR3 is 14 residues long. Germline values: CDR1 LNHDA, CDR2 SQIVND (reference sequence). For the CDR3, the DNA is TGTGCCAGTAGCGGGGCTAGCGGAGCCTACGAGCAGTACTTC. It specifies CASSGASGAYEQYF.

The rearrangement links TRBV5-4 to TRBJ2-7; the D is unclear. CDR3 length: 12 residues. Germline CDR1 reads SGHNT; CDR2 reads YYREEE (reference sequence). Trimming took 4 bases from V and 2 from J, leaving 7 bases between them. CDR3 coding DNA: TGTGCCAGCAGCATACAGCCCTACGAGCAGTACTTC. The encoded protein is CASSIQPYEQYF.